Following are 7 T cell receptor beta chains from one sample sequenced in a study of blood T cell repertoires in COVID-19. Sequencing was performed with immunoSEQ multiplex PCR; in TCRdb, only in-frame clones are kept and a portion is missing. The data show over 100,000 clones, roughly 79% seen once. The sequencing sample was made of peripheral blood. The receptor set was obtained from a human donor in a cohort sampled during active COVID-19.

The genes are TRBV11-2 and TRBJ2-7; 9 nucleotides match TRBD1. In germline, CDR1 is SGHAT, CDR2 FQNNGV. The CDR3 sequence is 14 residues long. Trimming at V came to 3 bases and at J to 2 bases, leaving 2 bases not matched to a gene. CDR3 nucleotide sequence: TGTGCCAGCAGCTTGGGGACAGGGACCTACGAGCAGTACTTC. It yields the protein CASSLGTGTYEQYF.

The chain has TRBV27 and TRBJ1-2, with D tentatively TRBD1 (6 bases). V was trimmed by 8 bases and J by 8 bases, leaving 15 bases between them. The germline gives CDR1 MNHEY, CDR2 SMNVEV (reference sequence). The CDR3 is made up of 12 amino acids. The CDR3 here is CASRGGPWGYTF. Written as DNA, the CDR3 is TGTGCCAGCCGGGGGGGGCCTTGGGGCTACACCTTC.

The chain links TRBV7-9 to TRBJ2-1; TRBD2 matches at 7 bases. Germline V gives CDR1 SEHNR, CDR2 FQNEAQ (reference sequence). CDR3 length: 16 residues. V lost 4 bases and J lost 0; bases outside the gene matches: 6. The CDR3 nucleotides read TGTGCCAGCAGCTCCGGGCGGGGGAGCTCCTACAATGAGCAGTTCTTC. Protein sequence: CASSSGRGSSYNEQFF.

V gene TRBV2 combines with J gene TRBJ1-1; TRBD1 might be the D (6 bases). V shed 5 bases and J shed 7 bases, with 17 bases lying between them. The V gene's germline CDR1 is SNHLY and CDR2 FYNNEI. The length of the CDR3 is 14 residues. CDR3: CASSLSGTQLEAFF. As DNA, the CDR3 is TGTGCCAGCAGTCTTTCCGGGACACAGCTTGAAGCTTTCTTT.

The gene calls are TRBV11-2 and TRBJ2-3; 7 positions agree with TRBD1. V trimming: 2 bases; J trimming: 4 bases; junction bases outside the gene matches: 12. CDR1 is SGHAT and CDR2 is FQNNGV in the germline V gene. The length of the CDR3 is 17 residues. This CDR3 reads CASSLLLGTGAADTQYF. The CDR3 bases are TGTGCCAGCAGCTTATTGCTTGGAACAGGGGCAGCAGATACGCAGTATTTT.

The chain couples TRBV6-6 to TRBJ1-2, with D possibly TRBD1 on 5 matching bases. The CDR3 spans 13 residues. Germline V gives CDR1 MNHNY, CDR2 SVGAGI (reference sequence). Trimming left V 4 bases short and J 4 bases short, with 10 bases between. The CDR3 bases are TGTGCCAGCAGTTCCGGGGGAAGCTATGGCTACACCTTC. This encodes CASSSGGSYGYTF.

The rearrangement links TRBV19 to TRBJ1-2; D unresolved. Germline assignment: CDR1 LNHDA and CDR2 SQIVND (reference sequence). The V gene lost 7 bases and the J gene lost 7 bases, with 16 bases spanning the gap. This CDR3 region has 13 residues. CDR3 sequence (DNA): TGTGCCAGTACGAGGGATTTGGCTATTGGCTACACCTTC. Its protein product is CASTRDLAIGYTF.